This T cell receptor (beta chain) was sequenced during a study of blood T cell repertoires in COVID-19 (dated by TCRdb to between 2020 and 2021). Looking at the study overall: Samples covering the acute and convalescent phases of COVID-19 were provided by collaborators in the United States, Italy and Spain. The material from the prospective study consisted of cDNA or gDNA derived from T cells, B-cell-depleted T cells, or PBMCs. The dataset comprised deeply sampled blood TCRbeta repertoires from subjects exposed to, actively infected with, or recovered from COVID-19. The repertoires were made available in a free public database intended to serve as a resource for research on the immune response to SARS-CoV-2. Samples were obtained from the ongoing ImmuneRACE study (first 160 participants) and from 950 to 1,500 subjects provided by 6 global collaborators. The sample metadata nearly always contained a de-identified subject ID, COVID-19 status, age in years and sex. Where available, HLA class I and class II types were obtained from metadata supplied by the sample provider rather than from assay-based typing. The research as a whole found: Clinical and demographic metadata were provided uncurated, with the amount varying by source and participant.

The CDR3 contains 15 residues, cysteine and phenylalanine counted. The DNA shown is the 45-base CDR3, in frame from base 1. CDR1 and CDR2, per the germline V gene (reference sequence), are SSHAT and FNYEAQ. TCRbeta CDR3 regions were amplified from genomic DNA using the immunoSEQ Assay, a bias-controlled multiplex PCR. In the original analysis: Nucleated cell counts per sample were estimated from amplification of reference gene primers within the assay. To quantify the absolute abundance of each unique TCRbeta CDR3 rearrangement, sequence reads were collapsed and filtered. For each sample, productive Simpson clonality was calculated as the square root of Simpson's diversity index over productive rearrangements. Drawn from immuneACCESS, this table holds only the in-frame rearrangements with V and J called that TCRdb kept. Clones are partly lost; checked studies trace under half to an unresolved V gene and leave the rest unexplained. Clone size and the V and J calls come from that table; the DNA yielded D and trimming. Here the sample has 300,000 to 400,000 clones; over 75% occur a single time. Jointly, the top ten make up roughly 4% of the sample.

For this clone: Its antigen remains unidentified. At one boundary the junction diverges from the germline segment, which might be a read error.

Collaborating institutions collected whole blood in K2EDTA tubes following their own protocols. For TCRbeta analysis, collaborators shipped samples in one of three forms: frozen whole blood, isolated PBMCs, or DNA extracted from either of those sample types. In this chain, TRBV7-7 is recombined with TRBJ2-3, and 9 junctional nucleotides match TRBD1. The clonotype originates from a woman aged 45-65 years with active or convalescent COVID-19. The specimen sequenced was peripheral blood. The CDR3 region reads CASSPRTGDTDTQYF. The DNA sequence is as follows: TGTGCTAGCAGCCCACGGACAGGGGACACAGATACGCAGTATTTT. This CDR3, with the reference TRBV7-7 and TRBJ2-3 proteins standing in past its ends, gives the full variable domain GAGVSQSPRYKVTKRGQDVTLRCDPISSHATLYWYQQALGQGPEFLTYFNYEAQPDKSGLPSDRFSAERPEGSISTLTIQRTEQRDSAMYRCASSPRTGDTDTQYFGPGTRLTVL.